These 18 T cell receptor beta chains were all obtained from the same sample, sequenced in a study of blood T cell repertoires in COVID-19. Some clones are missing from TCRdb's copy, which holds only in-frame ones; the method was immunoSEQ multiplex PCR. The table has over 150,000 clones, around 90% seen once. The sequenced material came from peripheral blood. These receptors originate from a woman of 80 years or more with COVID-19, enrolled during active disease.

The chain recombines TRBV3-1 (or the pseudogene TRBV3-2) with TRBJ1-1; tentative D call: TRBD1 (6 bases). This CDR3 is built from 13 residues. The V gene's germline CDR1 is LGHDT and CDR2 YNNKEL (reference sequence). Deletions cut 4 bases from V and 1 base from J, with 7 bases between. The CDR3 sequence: CASSPTGNTEAFF. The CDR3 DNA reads TGTGCCAGCAGCCCGACAGGGAACACTGAAGCTTTCTTT.

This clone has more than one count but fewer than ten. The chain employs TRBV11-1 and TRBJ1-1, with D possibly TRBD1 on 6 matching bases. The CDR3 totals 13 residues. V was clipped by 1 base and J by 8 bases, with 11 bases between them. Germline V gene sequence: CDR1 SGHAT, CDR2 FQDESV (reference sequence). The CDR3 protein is CASSLDHGTEAFF. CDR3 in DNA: TGTGCCAGCAGCTTAGATCACGGGACAGAAGCTTTCTTT.

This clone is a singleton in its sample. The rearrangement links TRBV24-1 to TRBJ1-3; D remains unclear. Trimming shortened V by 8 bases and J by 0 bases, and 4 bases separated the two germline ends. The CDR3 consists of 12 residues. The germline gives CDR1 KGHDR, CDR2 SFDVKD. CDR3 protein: CATMSSGNTIYF. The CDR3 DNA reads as TGTGCCACCATGAGCTCTGGAAACACCATATATTTT.

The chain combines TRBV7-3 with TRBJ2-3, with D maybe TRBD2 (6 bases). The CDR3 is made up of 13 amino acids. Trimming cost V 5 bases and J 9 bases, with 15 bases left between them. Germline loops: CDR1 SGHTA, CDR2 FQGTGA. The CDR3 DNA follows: TGTGCCAGCAGCCCAGACGGCGGGGCGACGCAGTATTTT. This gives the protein CASSPDGGATQYF. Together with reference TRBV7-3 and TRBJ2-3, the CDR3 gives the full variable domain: GAGVSQTPSNKVTEKGKYVELRCDPISGHTALYWYRQSLGQGPEFLIYFQGTGAADDSGLPNDRFFAVRPEGSVSTLKIQRTERGDSAVYLCASSPDGGATQYFGPGTRLTVL.

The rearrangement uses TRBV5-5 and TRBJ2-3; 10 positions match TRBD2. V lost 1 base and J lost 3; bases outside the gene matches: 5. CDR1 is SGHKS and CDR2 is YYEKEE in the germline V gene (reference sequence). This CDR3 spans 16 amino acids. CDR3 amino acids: CASSLWASGSTDTQYF. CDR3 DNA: TGTGCCAGCAGCTTGTGGGCTAGCGGGAGTACAGATACGCAGTATTTT.

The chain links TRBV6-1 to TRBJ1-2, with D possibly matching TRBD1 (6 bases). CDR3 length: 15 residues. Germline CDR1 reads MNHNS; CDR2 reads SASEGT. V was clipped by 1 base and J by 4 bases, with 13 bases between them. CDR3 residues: CASSEVIGQLYGYTF. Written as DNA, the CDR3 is TGTGCCAGCAGTGAAGTGATCGGACAGCTCTATGGCTACACCTTC.

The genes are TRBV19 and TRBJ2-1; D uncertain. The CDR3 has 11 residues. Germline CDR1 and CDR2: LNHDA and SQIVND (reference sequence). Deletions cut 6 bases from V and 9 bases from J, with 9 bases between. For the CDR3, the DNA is TGTGCCAGTAGCCCAGGCTTTGAGCAGTTCTTC. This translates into CASSPGFEQFF. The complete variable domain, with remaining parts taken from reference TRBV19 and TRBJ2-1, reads DGGITQSPKYLFRKEGQNVTLSCEQNLNHDAMYWYRQDPGQGLRLIYYSQIVNDFQKGDIAEGYSVSREKKESFPLTVTSAQKNPTAFYLCASSPGFEQFFGPGTRLTVL.

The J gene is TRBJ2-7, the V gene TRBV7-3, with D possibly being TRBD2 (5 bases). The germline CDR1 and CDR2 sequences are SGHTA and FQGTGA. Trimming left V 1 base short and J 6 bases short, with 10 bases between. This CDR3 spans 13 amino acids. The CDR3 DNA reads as TGTGCCAGCAGCTTAAACGTTGGAGGCGAGCAGTACTTC. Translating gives CASSLNVGGEQYF. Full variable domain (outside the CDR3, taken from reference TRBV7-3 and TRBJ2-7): GAGVSQTPSNKVTEKGKYVELRCDPISGHTALYWYRQSLGQGPEFLIYFQGTGAADDSGLPNDRFFAVRPEGSVSTLKIQRTERGDSAVYLCASSLNVGGEQYFGPGTRLTVT.

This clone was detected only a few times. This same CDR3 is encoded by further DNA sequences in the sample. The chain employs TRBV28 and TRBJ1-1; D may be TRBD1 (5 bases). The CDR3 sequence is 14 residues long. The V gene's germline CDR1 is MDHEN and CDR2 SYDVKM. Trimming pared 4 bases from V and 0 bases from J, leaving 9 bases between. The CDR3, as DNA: TGTGCCAGCAGTTCAACAGGATTGAACACTGAAGCTTTCTTT. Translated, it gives CASSSTGLNTEAFF.

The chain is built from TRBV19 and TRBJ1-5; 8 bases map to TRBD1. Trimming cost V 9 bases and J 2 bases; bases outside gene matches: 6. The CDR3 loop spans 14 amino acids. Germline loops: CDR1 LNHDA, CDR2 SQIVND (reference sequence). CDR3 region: CASDRGLGNQPQHF. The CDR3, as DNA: TGTGCCAGCGACAGGGGTTTGGGCAATCAGCCCCAGCATTTT.

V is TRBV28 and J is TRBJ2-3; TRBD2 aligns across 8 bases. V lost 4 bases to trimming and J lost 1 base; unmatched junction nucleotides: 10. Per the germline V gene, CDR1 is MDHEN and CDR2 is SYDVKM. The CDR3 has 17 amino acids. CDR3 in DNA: TGTGCCAGCAGTTCCCTCTTGGGGCGGGAGGGCACAGATACGCAGTATTTT. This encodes CASSSLLGREGTDTQYF.

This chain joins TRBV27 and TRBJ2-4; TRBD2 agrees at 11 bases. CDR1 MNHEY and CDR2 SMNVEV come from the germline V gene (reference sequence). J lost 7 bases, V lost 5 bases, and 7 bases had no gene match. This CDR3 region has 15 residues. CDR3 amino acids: CASSLRLAGSNIQYF. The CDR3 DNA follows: TGTGCCAGCAGTCTGAGACTAGCGGGATCGAACATTCAGTACTTC.

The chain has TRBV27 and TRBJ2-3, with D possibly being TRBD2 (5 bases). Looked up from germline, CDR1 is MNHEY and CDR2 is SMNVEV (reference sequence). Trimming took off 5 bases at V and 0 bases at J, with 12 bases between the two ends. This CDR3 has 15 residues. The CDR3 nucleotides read TGTGCCAGCAGTCTCCTAGCTCTTAGCACAGATACGCAGTATTTT. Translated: CASSLLALSTDTQYF.

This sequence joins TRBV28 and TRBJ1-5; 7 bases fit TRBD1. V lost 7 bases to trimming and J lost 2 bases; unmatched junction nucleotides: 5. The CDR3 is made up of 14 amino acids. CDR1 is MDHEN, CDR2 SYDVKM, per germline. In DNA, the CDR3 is TGTGCCAGCAACTCCGGACAGGGCAATCAGCCCCAGCATTTT. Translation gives CASNSGQGNQPQHF. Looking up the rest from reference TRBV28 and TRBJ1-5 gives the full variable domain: DVKVTQSSRYLVKRTGEKVFLECVQDMDHENMFWYRQDPGLGLRLIYFSYDVKMKEKGDIPEGYSVSREKKERFSLILESASTNQTSMYLCASNSGQGNQPQHFGDGTRLSIL.

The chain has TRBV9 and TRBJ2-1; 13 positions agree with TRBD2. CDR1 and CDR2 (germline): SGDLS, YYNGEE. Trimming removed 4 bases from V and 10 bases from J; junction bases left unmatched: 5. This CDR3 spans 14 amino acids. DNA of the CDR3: TGTGCCAGCAGCACCGGACTAGCGGGAGCAGAGCAGTTCTTC. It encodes CASSTGLAGAEQFF.

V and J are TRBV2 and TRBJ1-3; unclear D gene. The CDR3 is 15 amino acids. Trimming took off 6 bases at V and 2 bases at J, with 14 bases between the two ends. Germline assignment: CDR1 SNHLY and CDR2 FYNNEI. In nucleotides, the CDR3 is TGTGCCAGCAGATCCGCAAGCGGGGCTGGAAACACCATATATTTT. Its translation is CASRSASGAGNTIYF.

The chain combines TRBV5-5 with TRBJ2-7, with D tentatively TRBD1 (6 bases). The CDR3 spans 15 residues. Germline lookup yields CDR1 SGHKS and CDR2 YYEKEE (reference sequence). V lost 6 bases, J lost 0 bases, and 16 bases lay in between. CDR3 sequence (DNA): TGTGCCAGCACCCCGTGGGGGCCGAGCTCCTACGAGCAGTACTTC. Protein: CASTPWGPSSYEQYF.

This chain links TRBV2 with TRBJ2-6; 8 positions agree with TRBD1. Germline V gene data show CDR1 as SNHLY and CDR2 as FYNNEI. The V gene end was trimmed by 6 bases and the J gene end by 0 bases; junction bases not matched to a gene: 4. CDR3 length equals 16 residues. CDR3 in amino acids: CASSRQGSSGANVLTF. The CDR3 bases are TGTGCCAGCAGCCGACAGGGGAGCTCTGGGGCCAACGTCCTGACTTTC.